The rows below give T cell receptor beta chains drawn from one sample of a study of T cells in tuberculosis. Repertoires were generated with immunoSEQ multiplex PCR, while TCRdb's copy carries only in-frame clones and drops some. The sample holds about 20,000 clones, 85% to 90% seen once. Sequenced sample: PBMCs. The receptors were gathered from a donor aged 10-29 years with latent tuberculosis or without tuberculosis infection. The CDR3 runs from the conserved cysteine through the conserved F or W. The D gene is left open where the match is weak. Clone size is given for some rows only: seen once, a few or many times, or a class if the clone is expanded.

j_call | clone_size | d_call | v_call | cdr3_nt | cdr3_aa
TRBJ1-2 | . | TRBD1 | TRBV6-1 | TGTGCCAGCCGACAGGGGACTAACTATGGCTACACCTTC | CASRQGTNYGYTF
TRBJ1-6 | . | TRBD1 | TRBV4-3 | TGCGCCAGCAGCCCCGCGGACAGGGGGTCCTCACCCCTCCACTTT | CASSPADRGSSPLHF
TRBJ2-1 | . | TRBD2 | TRBV5-6 | TGTGCCAGCAGCTTGGAGGCTAGCGGCTACAATGAGCAGTTCTTC | CASSLEASGYNEQFF
TRBJ1-5 | . | . | TRBV2 | TGTGCCAGCAGTGAAGGTCAGTTCAATCAGCCCCAGCATTTT | CASSEGQFNQPQHF
TRBJ1-1 | . | . | TRBV19 | TGTGCCAGTAGTACAGTATCCCCTGAAGCTTTCTTT | CASSTVSPEAFF
TRBJ1-3 | . | . | TRBV7-8 | TGTGCCAGCAGCCTCTCTGGAAACACCATATATTTT | CASSLSGNTIYF
TRBJ1-2 | . | . | TRBV19 | TGTGCCAGTACCCCGACAACACCTTCCTATGGCTACACCTTC | CASTPTTPSYGYTF
TRBJ2-2 | . | TRBD1 | TRBV29-1 | TGCAGCGTGCAGGGACAGGGGGTCACCGGGGAGCTGTTTTTT | CSVQGQGVTGELFF
TRBJ1-5 | . | TRBD1 | TRBV7-9 | TGTGCCAGTATCGACAGGGCCTATCAGCCCCAGCATTTT | CASIDRAYQPQHF
TRBJ1-2 | once | . | TRBV5-4 | TGTGCCAGTAGCTTGGTGGGGGCGCAGAATGGCTACACCTTC | CASSLVGAQNGYTF
TRBJ1-1 | few | TRBD1 | TRBV27 | TGTGCCAGCAGTTTAGGCAGGGGGCAAACTGAAGCTTTCTTT | CASSLGRGQTEAFF
TRBJ2-7 | . | TRBD1 | TRBV6-6 | TGTGCCAGCAGTTACGGGGACAGTCGCTACGAGCAGTACTTC | CASSYGDSRYEQYF
TRBJ1-6 | . | . | TRBV19 | TGTGCCAGTAGTCCGGTGGACAGCCCTAATTCACCCCTCCACTTT | CASSPVDSPNSPLHF
TRBJ1-5 | few | . | TRBV27 | TGTGCCAGCAGTCCTAGAGGGTGGAAACAGCCCCAGCATTTT | CASSPRGWKQPQHF
TRBJ1-1 | . | . | TRBV29-1 | TGCAGCGTGGAGCAGAGGATGAACACTGAAGCTTTCTTT | CSVEQRMNTEAFF
TRBJ1-1 | . | TRBD1 | TRBV9 | TGTGCCAGCAGCGGGGGACAGACGAACACTGAAGCTTTCTTT | CASSGGQTNTEAFF
TRBJ1-1 | . | . | TRBV27 | TGTGCCAGCAGTCTCACAGGGAACACTGAAGCTTTCTTT | CASSLTGNTEAFF
TRBJ2-7 | . | TRBD1 | TRBV25-1 | TGTGCCAGCAGTGAATATCGGGACAGGTACTTC | CASSEYRDRYF
TRBJ1-1 | once | . | TRBV25-1 | TGTGCCAGCAGCTTACCCGAAGCAGGGTCTACTGAAGCTTTCTTT | CASSLPEAGSTEAFF
TRBJ1-4 | . | . | TRBV6-1 | TGTGCCAGCCAGCGCCTCGTGGAGGAAAAACTGTTTTTT | CASQRLVEEKLFF
TRBJ2-7 | . | TRBD2 | TRBV29-1 | TGCAGCGTTGAAGATACTAGCGGGGGCCTCTCCTACGAGCAGTACTTC | CSVEDTSGGLSYEQYF
TRBJ1-1 | few | TRBD1 | TRBV29-1 | TGCAGCGAGGGAGGCACAGGGGGAACTGAAGCTTTCTTT | CSEGGTGGTEAFF